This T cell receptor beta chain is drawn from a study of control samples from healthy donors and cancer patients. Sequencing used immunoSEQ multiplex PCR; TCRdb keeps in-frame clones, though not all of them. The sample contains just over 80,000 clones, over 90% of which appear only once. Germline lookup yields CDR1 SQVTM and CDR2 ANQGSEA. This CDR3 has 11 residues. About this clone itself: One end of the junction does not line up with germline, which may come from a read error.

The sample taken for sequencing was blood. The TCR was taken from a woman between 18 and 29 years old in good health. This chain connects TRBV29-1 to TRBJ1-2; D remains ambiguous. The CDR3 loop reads CSVEGAGKWFF. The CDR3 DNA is TGCAGCGTTGAGGGCGCCGGAAAATGGTTCTTC.